The present entry profiles one TCR beta chain with its context. Its antigen remains unidentified. Nothing much larger sits one base from this clone, and base qualities are not available. The CDR3 regions of human TCRbeta chains were analyzed by immunosequencing. The study's processing was this. TCRs in the repertoires were compared against a reference library of SARS-CoV-2-specific TCRs that had been generated with the MIRA antigen-specificity platform. Breadth was defined as the fraction of unique TCRs that were SARS-CoV-2-associated, and depth was defined as the fraction of total T cells that were SARS-CoV-2-associated. Using the MIRA data, every spike-specific TCR was mapped to the spike region that the TCR reacted to and assigned to either a CD4 or a CD8 class. Log10-transformed breadth and depth values were compared by one-way ANOVA with Sidak's multiple comparisons tests. As stored in TCRdb, this immuneACCESS dataset retains in-frame rearrangements with V and J assigned. A fraction of the clones does not appear; measured against another copy, unresolved V genes explain less than half of the discrepancy, and the remainder lacks a known reason. V, J and clone size reflect that table, while D and trimming were determined from the DNA. In this sample the table shows 92,000 or so clones, about 88% of which occur a single time. Under 2% of the sample is taken by the ten largest.

In the paper's terms, the time point label means: baseline before first vaccination. The vaccinee samples were drawn from two UK trials, COV001 and COV002, one of which was a single-blind randomized controlled phase 2/3 trial testing AZD1222 (ChAdOx1 nCoV-19) in healthy adults. For TCRbeta chain sequencing, PBMC samples from trial participants were taken at day 0 and at day 28 after the second dose. The junction carries 16 bases between V and J, which are trimmed by 8 bases and 6 bases respectively. The germline V gene (reference sequence) supplies CDR1 GTSNPN and CDR2 SVGIG. The CDR3 has 12 amino acids, counting the end cysteine and phenylalanine. Kept here is only the CDR3 DNA, which spans 36 bases and is read in frame from base 1. The data stem from a study of T cell responses to AZD1222 COVID-19 vaccine (dated by TCRdb to the early 2020s). General notes on the study: Because spike-specific TCR depth and breadth did not differ between the two schedules, AZD1222 recipients who got a second dose at roughly 4 weeks were pooled with those who got a second dose at roughly 12 weeks. TCR sequencing covered approximately 230 trial participants: nearly 210 given two doses of AZD1222 and about 26 given two doses of MenACWY control vaccine. Trial participants were enrolled by age into subgroups of 18-55, 56-69 and 70-plus years, and approximately 150, 30 and 60 TCR-sequenced participants, respectively, were included in these subgroups. General conclusions and limits of the study: The 56-69-year group was small, and its depth increase did not reach significance, likely because of low power. Conclusions about previously exposed vaccinees are limited, since just six AZD1222 recipients were seropositive for SARS-CoV-2 at baseline. After two AZD1222 doses, both the breadth and the depth of spike-specific TCRs were significantly higher than at day 0 and than in MenACWY recipients. The vaccine-associated CD4 TCRs covered the entire spike protein, and the dominant responses fell in regions 160-218 and 743-854. Participants were mostly white British, with more females than males. The authors suggested clonal diversity may have been underestimated. Because no samples from the day 14 peak response were available, repertoires could be characterized only after the peak T cell response. Epitopes outside the regions mutated in the B.1.351 and B.1.1.7 variants were reportedly recognized by nearly half of the unique spike-specific TCRs.

The sequence derives from an adult in good health. The rearranged segments are TRBV30 and TRBJ1-2; TRBD1 is a weak D gene call, 5 bases matching. Sample: peripheral blood, taken on day 0 of AZD1222 vaccination. The sequenced DNA is TGTGCCCTGTCGGGGGGGACCCATGGCTACACCTTC. Translated, it gives CALSGGTHGYTF. Supplemented by the reference TRBV30 and TRBJ1-2 proteins around the CDR3, the complete variable domain is SQTIHQWPATLVQPVGSPLSLECTVEGTSNPNLYWYRQAAGRGLQLLFYSVGIGQISSEVPQNLSASRPQDRQFILSSKKLLLSDSGFYLCALSGGTHGYTFGSGTRLTVV.